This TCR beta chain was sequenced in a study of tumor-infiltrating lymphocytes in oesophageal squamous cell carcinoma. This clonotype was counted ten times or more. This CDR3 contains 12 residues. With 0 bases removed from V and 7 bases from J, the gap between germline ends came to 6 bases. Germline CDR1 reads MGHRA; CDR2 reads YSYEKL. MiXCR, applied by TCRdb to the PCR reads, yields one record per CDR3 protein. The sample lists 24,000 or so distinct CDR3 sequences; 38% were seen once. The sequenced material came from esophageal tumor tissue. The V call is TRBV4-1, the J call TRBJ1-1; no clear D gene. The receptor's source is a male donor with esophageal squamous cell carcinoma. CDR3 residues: CASSQDLGEAFF. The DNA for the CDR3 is TGCGCCAGCAGCCAAGATCTGGGTGAAGCTTTCTTT.